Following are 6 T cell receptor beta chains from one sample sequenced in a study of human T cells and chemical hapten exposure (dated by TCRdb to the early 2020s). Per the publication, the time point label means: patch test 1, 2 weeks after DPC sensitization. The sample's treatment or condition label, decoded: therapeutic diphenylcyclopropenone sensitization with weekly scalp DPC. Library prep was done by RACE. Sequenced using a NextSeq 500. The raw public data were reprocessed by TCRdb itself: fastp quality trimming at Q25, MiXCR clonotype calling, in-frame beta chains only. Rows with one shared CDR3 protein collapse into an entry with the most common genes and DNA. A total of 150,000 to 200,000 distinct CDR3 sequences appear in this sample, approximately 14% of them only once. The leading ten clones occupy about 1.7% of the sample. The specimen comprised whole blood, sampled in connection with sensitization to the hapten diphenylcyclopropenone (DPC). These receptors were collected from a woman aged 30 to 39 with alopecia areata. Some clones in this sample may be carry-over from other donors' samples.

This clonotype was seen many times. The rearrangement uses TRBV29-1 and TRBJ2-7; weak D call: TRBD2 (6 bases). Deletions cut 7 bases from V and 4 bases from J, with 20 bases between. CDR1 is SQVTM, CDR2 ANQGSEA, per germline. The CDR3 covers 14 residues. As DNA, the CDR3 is TGCAGCGCCGAAGACCGGGAGCCCCCTTACGAGCAGTACTTC. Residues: CSAEDREPPYEQYF.

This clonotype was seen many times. The CDR3 sequence: CSVPGPLGNTIYF. Here the CDR3 DNA reads TGCAGTGTGCCAGGCCCCCTGGGAAACACCATATATTTT. V is TRBV20-1 and J is TRBJ1-3; no reliable D call. CDR1 and CDR2 from the germline V gene are DFQATT and SNEGSKA (reference sequence). This CDR3 has 13 residues. Trimming stripped 7 bases from V and 4 bases from J, with 14 bases between.

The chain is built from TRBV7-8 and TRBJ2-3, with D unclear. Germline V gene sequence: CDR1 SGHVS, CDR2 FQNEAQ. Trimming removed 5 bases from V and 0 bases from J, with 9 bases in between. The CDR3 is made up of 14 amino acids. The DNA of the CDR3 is TGTGCCAGCAGCACCTACCCTAGCACAGATACGCAGTATTTT. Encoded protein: CASSTYPSTDTQYF.

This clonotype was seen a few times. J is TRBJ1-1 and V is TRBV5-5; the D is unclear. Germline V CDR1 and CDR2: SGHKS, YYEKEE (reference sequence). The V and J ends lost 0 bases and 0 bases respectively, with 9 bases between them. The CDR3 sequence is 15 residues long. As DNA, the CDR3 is TGTGCCAGCAGCTTGGTCCCCCCGGTGAACACTGAAGCTTTCTTT. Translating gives CASSLVPPVNTEAFF. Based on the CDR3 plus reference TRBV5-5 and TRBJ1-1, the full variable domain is DAGVTQSPTHLIKTRGQQVTLRCSPISGHKSVSWYQQVLGQGPQFIFQYYEKEERGRGNFPDRFSARQFPNYSSELNVNALLLGDSALYLCASSLVPPVNTEAFFGQGTRLTVV.

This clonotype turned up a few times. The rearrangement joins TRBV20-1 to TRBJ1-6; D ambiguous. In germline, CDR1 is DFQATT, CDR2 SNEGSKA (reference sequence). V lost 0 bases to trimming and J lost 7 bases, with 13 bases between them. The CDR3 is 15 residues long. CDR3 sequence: CSARESSGGNSPLHF. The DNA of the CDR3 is TGCAGTGCTAGAGAGAGCTCAGGTGGGAATTCACCCCTCCACTTT.

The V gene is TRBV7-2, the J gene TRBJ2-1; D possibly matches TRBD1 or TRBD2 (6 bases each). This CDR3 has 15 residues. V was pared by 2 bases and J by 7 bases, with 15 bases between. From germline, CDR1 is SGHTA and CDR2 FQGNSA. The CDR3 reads CASSLSRGQLNEQFF. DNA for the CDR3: TGTGCCAGCAGCTTAAGTCGGGGGCAATTAAATGAGCAGTTCTTC.